The 5 T cell receptor beta chains given below trace back to one sample, sequenced in a study of T cells after yellow fever vaccination. MiXCR was run by TCRdb on the 5' RACE reads, yielding one entry per CDR3 protein. The top ten hold 15% to 20% of the sample, which has under 600,000 distinct CDR3 sequences, less than 25% seen once. The sample was PBMCs, taken more than 20 days after the first yellow fever vaccination. The receptor source for this set is a young man who received the YFV17D yellow fever vaccine.

This clonotype has a handful of counts. The chain carries TRBV12-3 or TRBV12-4 and TRBJ2-3, with unresolved D. Trimming stripped 10 bases from V and 1 base from J, with 12 bases between. The length of the CDR3 is 13 residues. CDR3 sequence: CAMRYGGTDTQYF. CDR3 nucleotide sequence: TGTGCCATGCGATATGGGGGCACAGATACGCAGTATTTT.

This clonotype was seen many times. The rearrangement joins TRBV10-3 to TRBJ1-5; tentatively, D is TRBD1 (6 bases). Deletions cut 7 bases from V and 3 bases from J, with 10 bases between. This CDR3 is 13 amino acids long. Germline CDR1 ENHRY, CDR2 SYGVKD. DNA for the CDR3: TGTGCCATCACTCGGGACATCAATCAGCCCCAGCATTTT. Amino acid sequence: CAITRDINQPQHF.

Only a few counts were recorded for this clonotype. This chain uses TRBV3-1 with TRBJ2-7; possible D gene TRBD1, 5 bases. From germline, CDR1 is LGHDT and CDR2 YNNKEL (reference sequence). With 5 bases removed from V and 3 bases from J, the gap between germline ends came to 11 bases. This CDR3 has 13 residues. This CDR3 reads CASSNTGNYEQYV. CDR3 nucleotides: TGTGCCAGCAGCAACACAGGCAACTACGAGCAGTACGTC.

The chain recombines TRBV6-2 or TRBV6-3 with TRBJ2-4, with a weak D call TRBD2 (5 bases). CDR1 is MNHEY, CDR2 SVGEGT, per germline. CDR3 length: 16 residues. The V gene lost 2 bases and the J gene lost 9 bases, with 20 bases spanning the gap. Written as DNA, the CDR3 is TGTGCCAGCAGTTACGGTCTAGGAGGAATATTAACCATTCAGTACTTC. Protein sequence: CASSYGLGGILTIQYF.

This rearrangement joins TRBV6-6 to TRBJ2-3, with 10 bases fitting TRBD1. Germline V lookup: CDR1 MNHNY, CDR2 SVGAGI (reference sequence). This CDR3 contains 13 residues. The J segment lost 5 bases and the V segment lost 11 bases, leaving 7 bases of the junction unmatched. The CDR3 DNA reads as TGTGCCTGTGACAGGGGGCAAGTAGATACGCAGTATTTT. It specifies CACDRGQVDTQYF.